A selection of T cell receptor beta chains follows, all from one sample in a study of blood T cell repertoires in COVID-19. TCRdb's table, derived via immunoSEQ multiplex PCR, lists solely in-frame clones and lacks some. The data contain 150,000 to 200,000 clones, roughly 86% of them singletons. Sequencing was carried out using peripheral blood. The receptors come from a man aged 65-85 years with acute or convalescent COVID-19. Both conserved end residues are part of each CDR3.

V	J	CDR3
TRBV5-4	TRBJ1-4	CASSNDSPTNEKLFF
TRBV7-9	TRBJ2-3	CASSPTLAGSTDTQYF
TRBV3-1/TRBV3-2	TRBJ2-3	CASSPGGSTQYF
TRBV19	TRBJ1-2	CASTPKGGPTQDGYTF
TRBV3-1/TRBV3-2	TRBJ1-1	CASSQLNGGSEAFF
TRBV5-5	TRBJ1-1	CASSVRRGGLEAFF
TRBV5-1	TRBJ1-2	CASSLAGENYGYTF
TRBV28	TRBJ2-3	CASSRAGGVDTQYF
TRBV29-1	TRBJ2-4	CSVREPGENIQYF
TRBV7-9	TRBJ1-1	CASSSSVNTEAFF
TRBV27	TRBJ1-4	CASSLGWQGASKLFF
TRBV7-8	TRBJ2-1	CASSLAGTSGTNEQFF
TRBV7-2	TRBJ2-7	CASSSRLGTYEQYF
TRBV4-2	TRBJ1-2	CASSPPAGAGGYTF
TRBV3-1/TRBV3-2	TRBJ1-4	CASSLAGGVANEKLFF
TRBV9	TRBJ2-1	CASSVGASGGVYNEQFF
TRBV5-1	TRBJ2-6	CASTEIGAGANVLTF
TRBV5-1	TRBJ2-7	CASSIRTGGAYEQYF
TRBV18	TRBJ2-5	CASSPSGKATQYF
TRBV2	TRBJ2-3	CASRGTGVMTQYF
TRBV27	TRBJ1-4	CASRQNRGTRGEKLFF
TRBV5-1	TRBJ1-3	CASSLDLMSSGNTIYF
TRBV30	TRBJ1-4	CAWSVKMAGDEKLFF
TRBV5-1	TRBJ2-7	CASSLLGQGDGEQYF
TRBV6-5	TRBJ2-3	CASKAGGYTDTQYF
TRBV10-2	TRBJ1-5	CASSAVSNQPQHF
TRBV2	TRBJ1-6	CASTEQGGNNSPLHF